A single sample gave rise to the 16 T cell receptor beta chains below, sequenced in a study of shared clonotypes between healthy human individuals. The protocol was immunoSEQ multiplex PCR, while the TCRdb copy is restricted to in-frame clones and leaves out a portion. Here the sample spans some 500,000 clones, roughly 85% being singletons. Sequenced material: PBMCs. These receptors originate from a woman aged 40 to 50 in good health. Some clones in this sample may be carry-over from other donors' samples.

This chain uses TRBV5-1 with TRBJ1-2; no firm D call. The CDR3 consists of 15 residues. Between the trimmed V and J ends, which lost 2 bases and 1 base, there was a span of 12 bases. The V gene's germline CDR1 is SGHRS and CDR2 YFSETQ. This chain's CDR3 is CASSFTAGGNYGYTF. CDR3 coding DNA: TGCGCCAGCAGCTTCACTGCGGGAGGTAACTATGGCTACACCTTC.

The J gene is TRBJ2-7, the V gene TRBV4-2; 7 bases match TRBD2. Germline lookup yields CDR1 LGHNA and CDR2 YNFKEQ. The CDR3 length is 13 residues. Unmatched junction bases numbered 6, after V lost 3 bases and J lost 7 bases. CDR3: CASSQTLGGEQYF. Written as DNA, the CDR3 is TGTGCCAGCAGCCAGACCCTCGGGGGGGAGCAGTACTTC.

The V gene is TRBV4-3, the J gene TRBJ2-7; 11 bases map to TRBD2. Germline V gene lookup returns CDR1 LGHNA and CDR2 YSLEER. The CDR3 length is 15 residues. V gave up 1 base and J gave up 6 bases; unmatched junction bases: 5. CDR3 sequence: CASSQVGLAGGEQYF. CDR3 coding DNA: TGCGCCAGCAGCCAAGTGGGCCTAGCGGGAGGCGAGCAGTACTTC.

CDR3: CASSRTILAGDTDTQYF. As DNA, the CDR3 is TGTGCCAGCAGCCGAACCATACTAGCGGGAGACACAGATACGCAGTATTTT. The chain links TRBV9 to TRBJ2-3; TRBD2 agrees at 11 bases. Germline V gene data show CDR1 as SGDLS and CDR2 as YYNGEE. CDR3 length: 17 residues. V gave up 4 bases and J gave up 2 bases; unmatched junction bases: 9.

Details on this clone: This specimen includes other DNA sequences encoding the same CDR3. The CDR3 loop reads CASSSLGATNEKLFF. The CDR3 nucleotides are TGTGCCAGCAGTTCGCTGGGGGCAACTAATGAAAAACTGTTTTTT. This chain uses TRBV6-5 with TRBJ1-4; tentative D call: TRBD1 (5 bases). Per the germline V gene, CDR1 is MNHEY and CDR2 is SVGAGI. The ends were cut back, 4 bases at V and 0 bases at J, with 9 bases in the middle. There are 15 residues in the CDR3.

V usage is TRBV11-2 and J usage is TRBJ2-1; 8 bases agree with TRBD1. Per the germline V gene, CDR1 is SGHAT and CDR2 is FQNNGV. V was pared by 0 bases and J by 9 bases, with 4 bases of the junction left unmatched. The length of the CDR3 is 14 residues. CDR3: CASSLERTGTEQFF. The CDR3 nucleotides read TGTGCCAGCAGCTTAGAGAGGACAGGGACTGAGCAGTTCTTC. Full variable domain (missing parts from reference TRBV11-2 and TRBJ2-1): EAGVAQSPRYKIIEKRQSVAFWCNPISGHATLYWYQQILGQGPKLLIQFQNNGVVDDSQLPKDRFSAERLKGVDSTLKIQPAKLEDSAVYLCASSLERTGTEQFFGPGTRLTVL.

The CDR3 loop is CASSLDPDRGSFYEQYF. The CDR3 nucleotides are TGCGCCAGCAGCTTGGACCCCGACAGGGGATCTTTCTACGAGCAGTACTTC. The gene calls are TRBV5-1 and TRBJ2-7; 8 bases match TRBD1. V trimming: 0 bases; J trimming: 3 bases; junction bases outside the gene matches: 11. CDR3 length equals 17 residues. The V gene's germline CDR1 is SGHRS and CDR2 YFSETQ.

This clone was seen only a few times. V gene TRBV28 combines with J gene TRBJ1-2; D remains ambiguous. The germline CDR1 and CDR2 sequences are MDHEN and SYDVKM. V lost 7 bases and J 7 bases, leaving 16 bases between the germline ends. The CDR3 is 13 amino acids. The CDR3 sequence: CASTISGAGGYTF. The DNA for the CDR3 is TGTGCCAGCACCATATCCGGTGCTGGTGGCTACACCTTC.

In this sample, this clone turned up a few times. The J gene is TRBJ1-4, the V gene TRBV27; 12 nucleotides line up with TRBD1. Trimming took 6 bases from V and 8 from J; bases not matched to a gene: 10. CDR1 and CDR2 (germline): MNHEY, SMNVEV (reference sequence). The CDR3 consists of 16 residues. The CDR3 region is CASSPRIGTGGEKLFF. CDR3 sequence (DNA): TGTGCCAGCAGCCCAAGAATTGGGACAGGGGGCGAAAAACTGTTTTTT.

The chain links TRBV4-2 to TRBJ1-2, with a tentative D call TRBD1 (5 bases). Germline V gives CDR1 LGHNA, CDR2 YNFKEQ. The CDR3 has 15 amino acids. V lost 1 base and J lost 4, with 13 bases in between. The CDR3 region has the DNA TGTGCCAGCAGCCAAGGAGGGGCAGGAGCCTATGGCTACACCTTC. Translation: CASSQGGAGAYGYTF.

The V and J genes are TRBV5-1 and TRBJ2-2; D ambiguous. Trimming took off 4 bases at V and 7 bases at J, with 11 bases between the two ends. In germline, CDR1 is SGHRS, CDR2 YFSETQ. The CDR3 is made up of 13 amino acids. In DNA, the CDR3 is TGCGCCAGCAGCCCCTTCGACGGCGGGGAGCTGTTTTTT. This gives the protein CASSPFDGGELFF.

The chain links TRBV7-2 to TRBJ2-1, with D tentatively TRBD2 (5 bases). Germline loops: CDR1 SGHTA, CDR2 FQGNSA. Deletions cut 5 bases from V and 4 bases from J, with 15 bases between. The CDR3 has 15 amino acids. CDR3 sequence: CASSQPPPGYNEQFF. The CDR3 bases are TGTGCCAGCAGCCAGCCCCCCCCGGGGTACAATGAGCAGTTCTTC.

The chain carries TRBV18 and TRBJ1-4; D not certain. Germline CDR1 is KGHSH and CDR2 is LQKENI. The CDR3 is 13 amino acids. V was pared by 6 bases and J by 6 bases, with 11 bases between. CDR3 nucleotides: TGTGCCAGCTCTCCGACACTAGATGAAAAACTGTTTTTT. This translates into CASSPTLDEKLFF.

V is TRBV4-2 and J is TRBJ2-7; D is uncertain. The CDR3 runs 13 residues. V shed 1 base and J shed 0 bases, with 4 bases lying between them. Germline loops: CDR1 LGHNA, CDR2 YNFKEQ. For the CDR3, the DNA is TGTGCCAGCAGCCAAGGGGTCTCCTACGAGCAGTACTTC. It specifies CASSQGVSYEQYF.

The genes are TRBV2 and TRBJ2-1; 10 bases map to TRBD2. From germline, CDR1 is SNHLY and CDR2 FYNNEI. The CDR3 is 17 residues long. The J segment lost 0 bases and the V segment lost 4 bases, leaving 6 bases of the junction unmatched. The CDR3 DNA follows: TGTGCCAGCAGTGCTAGACTAGCGGGTTTCTCCTACAATGAGCAGTTCTTC. Translating it yields CASSARLAGFSYNEQFF.

CDR3 region: CASSQTRYEQYF. CDR3 DNA sequence: TGTGCCAGCAGCCAGACACGCTACGAGCAGTACTTC. V usage is TRBV6-1 and J usage is TRBJ2-7; D unclear. CDR3 length equals 12 residues. Germline V gene lookup returns CDR1 MNHNS and CDR2 SASEGT. V was pared by 6 bases and J by 3 bases, with 9 bases between.